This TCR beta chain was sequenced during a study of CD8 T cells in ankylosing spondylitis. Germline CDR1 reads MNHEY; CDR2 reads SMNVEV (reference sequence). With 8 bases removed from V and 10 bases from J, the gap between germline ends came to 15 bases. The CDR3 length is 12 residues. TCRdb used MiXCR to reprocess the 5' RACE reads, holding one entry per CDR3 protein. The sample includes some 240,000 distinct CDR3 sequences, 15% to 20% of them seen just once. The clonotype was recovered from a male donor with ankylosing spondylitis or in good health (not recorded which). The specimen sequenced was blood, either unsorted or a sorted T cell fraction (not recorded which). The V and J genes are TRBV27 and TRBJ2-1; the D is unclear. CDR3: CASGRNIKEQFF. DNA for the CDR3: TGTGCCAGCGGACGGAATATCAAAGAGCAGTTCTTC.